This note documents a single TCR beta chain sequence. Its antigen is unidentified. This entry is derived from a study of T cell responses to AZD1222 COVID-19 vaccine. Findings and limits, study-wide: There were vaccine-associated CD4 TCRs across spike, dominant at 160-218 and 743-854.

V was shortened by 0 bases and J by 3 bases, with 9 bases between the two germline ends. The CDR3 is 15 residues long. Germline loops: CDR1 MNHEY, CDR2 SVGAGI. Clones were sequenced by immunoSEQ multiplex PCR, and TCRdb holds only the in-frame ones, with some missing. Found here are about 31,000 clones, approximately 88% of them singletons; the top ten hold around 15%. The origin of this receptor is an adult who received the AZD1222 COVID-19 vaccine. The chain combines TRBV6-5 with TRBJ1-3; the D is unclear. The sample here was peripheral blood, taken 28 days after the second AZD1222 dose. The CDR3 spells CASSYSGVDGNTIYF. In DNA, the CDR3 is TGTGCCAGCAGTTACTCTGGGGTGGATGGAAACACCATATATTTT.